Shown below are 26 T cell receptor beta chains from a single sample sequenced in a study of beta chain features in type 1 diabetes. Every bit of the isolated RNA underwent reverse transcription, so sequencing read expressed TCRB transcripts. Data came from immunoSEQ multiplex PCR; TCRdb stores just in-frame clones and leaves some out. The data contain about 740,000 clones, roughly an eighth of them seen just once; the ten biggest clones take up 0.02% to 0.025%. Antigens of these TCRs are unknown. General study points: The study found moderately but significantly shorter TCRB CDR3s in all four CD4+ subsets of Type 1 diabetes patients.

The specimen sequenced was naive CD4+ T cells from blood. These TCRs come from a man aged 18-30 years with type 1 diabetes.

This clone was seen a handful of times. V and J are TRBV6-5 and TRBJ2-5, with a possible D match to TRBD2 (5 bases). V lost 5 bases and J 2 bases, leaving 12 bases between the germline ends. The V gene's germline CDR1 is MNHEY and CDR2 SVGAGI. The CDR3 has 14 amino acids. The CDR3 loop is CASSTRTGQETQYF. CDR3 in DNA: TGTGCCAGCAGTACAAGGACGGGGCAAGAGACCCAGTACTTC.

This sequence joins TRBV9 and TRBJ2-2; unclear D gene. V lost 0 bases and J 8 bases, leaving 8 bases between the germline ends. The germline V gene has CDR1 SGDLS and CDR2 YYNGEE. CDR3 length equals 13 residues. The CDR3 loop reads CASSVVGPGELFF. CDR3 sequence (DNA): TGTGCCAGCAGCGTAGTCGGACCTGGGGAGCTGTTTTTT.

The chain is built from TRBV30 and TRBJ1-1, with D possibly being TRBD1 (5 bases). Germline V gene data show CDR1 as GTSNPN and CDR2 as SVGIG (reference sequence). This CDR3 has 13 residues. V was shortened by 4 bases and J by 3 bases, with 12 bases between the two germline ends. The CDR3 loop is CAWNPWGYTEAFF. DNA for the CDR3: TGTGCCTGGAACCCGTGGGGGTACACTGAAGCTTTCTTT.

This clone was observed a handful of times. This chain uses TRBV28 with TRBJ2-7, with 8 bases identical to TRBD1. The CDR3 length is 13 residues. Germline V lookup: CDR1 MDHEN, CDR2 SYDVKM. J gave up 5 bases and V 4 bases, and 4 bases lay outside the gene matches. CDR3 nucleotides: TGTGCCAGCAGTTCCCCAGGGGGCAACGAGCAGTACTTC. It codes for CASSSPGGNEQYF.

This clone has a handful of counts. The genes are TRBV7-9 and TRBJ1-6; perhaps TRBD1 as D (6 bases). CDR3 length: 14 amino acids. The V end lost 5 bases, the J end lost 10 bases, and 15 bases lay between the germline ends. Germline values: CDR1 SEHNR, CDR2 FQNEAQ (reference sequence). CDR3 sequence reads: CASSTQGLSSPLHF. In DNA form, the CDR3 reads TGTGCCAGCAGCACCCAGGGGTTGAGCTCACCCCTCCACTTT.

The gene calls are TRBV5-1 and TRBJ2-1, with 7 bases that match TRBD2. The CDR3 is 16 residues long. V lost 0 bases, J lost 0 bases, and 3 bases stayed unmatched. CDR1 SGHRS and CDR2 YFSETQ come from the germline V gene. The CDR3 region is CASSLGAGSSYNEQFF. CDR3 nucleotides: TGCGCCAGCAGCTTGGGAGCGGGGAGCTCCTACAATGAGCAGTTCTTC.

The genes are TRBV15 and TRBJ2-7; possibly TRBD1 or TRBD2 for D (5 bases each). Per the germline V gene, CDR1 is LNHNV and CDR2 is YYDKDF (reference sequence). The germline V and J ends were trimmed by 0 bases and 5 bases, with 11 bases remaining between them. The CDR3 has 14 amino acids. The CDR3 protein is CATSRDGGINEQYF. CDR3 sequence (DNA): TGTGCCACCAGCAGAGATGGGGGTATAAACGAGCAGTACTTC.

V is TRBV4-1 and J is TRBJ1-4; D uncertain. From germline, CDR1 is MGHRA and CDR2 YSYEKL. CDR3 length: 15 amino acids. V was trimmed by 1 base and J by 8 bases, leaving 14 bases between them. The CDR3: CASSQVGVPGEKLFF. The DNA of the CDR3 is TGCGCCAGCAGCCAAGTTGGGGTCCCTGGCGAAAAACTGTTTTTT.

The chain couples TRBV6-5 to TRBJ2-3; D not resolved. V gave up 6 bases and J gave up 1 base, with 14 bases separating them. CDR1 and CDR2 from the germline V gene are MNHEY and SVGAGI. This CDR3 has 15 residues. The chain's CDR3 is CASSNFNIGTDTQYF. CDR3 DNA sequence: TGTGCCAGCAGCAATTTCAACATAGGCACAGATACGCAGTATTTT.

This sequence joins TRBV27 and TRBJ2-3; 11 nucleotides agree with TRBD2. Germline V lookup: CDR1 MNHEY, CDR2 SMNVEV (reference sequence). V shed 7 bases and J 1 base; nucleotides not matched to a gene: 4. This CDR3 is built from 15 residues. This CDR3 reads CASNRGLAGTDTQYF. CDR3 DNA: TGTGCCAGCAACCGGGGACTAGCGGGCACAGATACGCAGTATTTT.

This chain links TRBV7-9 with TRBJ2-7; tentative D call: TRBD1 (6 bases). The ends were cut back, 5 bases at V and 6 bases at J, with 11 bases in the middle. This CDR3 contains 12 residues. The germline gives CDR1 SEHNR, CDR2 FQNEAQ (reference sequence). CDR3 nucleotide sequence: TGTGCCAGCAGCAAGGGACAAAGCGAGCAGTACTTC. The encoded protein is CASSKGQSEQYF. Based on the CDR3 plus reference TRBV7-9 and TRBJ2-7, the full variable domain is DTGVSQNPRHKITKRGQNVTFRCDPISEHNRLYWYRQTLGQGPEFLTYFQNEAQLEKSRLLSDRFSAERPKGSFSTLEIQRTEQGDSAMYLCASSKGQSEQYFGPGTRLTVT.

The rearrangement links TRBV19 to TRBJ1-2; 10 bases are a match to TRBD1. There are 13 residues in the CDR3. CDR1 LNHDA and CDR2 SQIVND come from the germline V gene (reference sequence). V shed 4 bases and J 12 bases; nucleotides not matched to a gene: 8. The CDR3: CASSSGTGDRNTF. The CDR3 DNA is TGTGCCAGTAGTAGTGGGACAGGGGATAGGAACACCTTC.

This rearrangement joins TRBV19 to TRBJ2-7; TRBD1 agrees at 7 bases. J gave up 6 bases and V 8 bases, and 7 bases lay outside the gene matches. The length of the CDR3 is 12 residues. Germline V gene lookup returns CDR1 LNHDA and CDR2 SQIVND (reference sequence). Here the CDR3 DNA reads TGTGCCAGTTCCTTACAGGGGTCCGAGCAGTACTTC. Translated: CASSLQGSEQYF.

The chain links TRBV6-6 to TRBJ2-7, with 8 bases fitting TRBD1. CDR1 is MNHNY, CDR2 SVGAGI, per germline (reference sequence). The V and J ends lost 6 bases and 2 bases, in that order; junction bases with no gene match: 9. The CDR3 sequence is 15 residues long. In nucleotides, the CDR3 is TGTGCCAGCAGCTTGACAGGGGCTAGCACCTACGAGCAGTACTTC. It translates to CASSLTGASTYEQYF.

There are a few counts of this clone. This chain uses TRBV4-1 with TRBJ1-1; D gene uncertain. This CDR3 spans 14 amino acids. V shed 0 bases and J shed 1 base, with 6 bases lying between them. Germline lookup yields CDR1 MGHRA and CDR2 YSYEKL. CDR3 loop: CASSQDGWNTEAFF. The DNA of the CDR3 is TGCGCCAGCAGCCAAGATGGTTGGAACACTGAAGCTTTCTTT.

This clone came up a few times. The chain's CDR3 is CASSQGAGRYQETQYF. The CDR3 DNA reads TGCGCCAGCAGCCAAGGGGCAGGGAGGTACCAAGAGACCCAGTACTTC. V is TRBV4-1 and J is TRBJ2-5, with D tentatively TRBD2 (6 bases). CDR1 is MGHRA, CDR2 YSYEKL, per germline. Trimming took 1 base from V and 0 from J, leaving 12 bases between them. CDR3 length: 16 amino acids.

This chain joins TRBV25-1 and TRBJ1-1, with D maybe TRBD1 (5 bases). Per germline, CDR1 MGHDK and CDR2 SYGVNS. This CDR3 contains 12 residues. Trimming cost V 0 bases and J 8 bases, with 7 bases left between them. CDR3 sequence reads: CASSEYDREAFF. CDR3 nucleotides: TGTGCCAGCAGTGAATATGACAGAGAAGCTTTCTTT.

A few counts support this clone. This sequence joins TRBV10-3 and TRBJ1-5; D is unclear. V lost 0 bases, J lost 5 bases, and 14 bases lay in between. This CDR3 has 16 residues. Germline values: CDR1 ENHRY, CDR2 SYGVKD. CDR3: CAISESPSMRDQPQHF. The CDR3 DNA is TGTGCCATCAGTGAGTCGCCCTCGATGCGAGATCAGCCCCAGCATTTT.

The rearrangement joins TRBV13 to TRBJ2-3, with 10 bases fitting TRBD2. Losses at the gene ends were 5 bases for V and 5 bases for J; bases not matched to a gene: 7. Germline V gives CDR1 PRHDT, CDR2 FYEKMQ (reference sequence). The CDR3 consists of 15 residues. This chain's CDR3 is CASSTQRGGRDTQYF. CDR3 bases: TGTGCCAGCAGCACCCAGCGGGGGGGAAGAGATACGCAGTATTTT.

This clone was found a few times. The chain couples TRBV2 to TRBJ1-1, with D perhaps matching TRBD1 (5 bases). Trimming left V 6 bases short and J 11 bases short, with 16 bases between. The CDR3 extends over 12 amino acids. CDR1 and CDR2 (germline): SNHLY, FYNNEI. CDR3 DNA sequence: TGTGCCAGCAGGCTCTGGGCAGGGAAGGCTTTCTTT. Translation gives CASRLWAGKAFF.

This sequence joins TRBV6-1 and TRBJ2-5; D unclear. The V gene lost 0 bases and the J gene lost 5 bases, with 4 bases spanning the gap. This CDR3 contains 12 residues. Per the germline V gene, CDR1 is MNHNS and CDR2 is SASEGT. This CDR3 reads CASSEAHETQYF. The CDR3 bases are TGTGCCAGCAGTGAAGCACACGAGACCCAGTACTTC.

This clone occurred a few times. J is TRBJ2-5 and V is TRBV7-3, with 9 nucleotides matching TRBD1. Germline loops: CDR1 SGHTA, CDR2 FQGTGA. This CDR3 has 17 amino acids. The ends lost 5 bases at V and 4 bases at J; junction bases unmatched: 14. The CDR3 spells CASSPSTGGKEGETQYF. CDR3 in DNA: TGTGCCAGCAGCCCATCGACAGGGGGAAAAGAAGGAGAGACCCAGTACTTC. Using reference TRBV7-3 and TRBJ2-5 for the parts outside the CDR3, the full variable domain is GAGVSQTPSNKVTEKGKYVELRCDPISGHTALYWYRQSLGQGPEFLIYFQGTGAADDSGLPNDRFFAVRPEGSVSTLKIQRTERGDSAVYLCASSPSTGGKEGETQYFGPGTRLLVL.

This clone has only a few counts. The genes are TRBV2 and TRBJ2-5; D tentatively reads TRBD1 or TRBD2 (6 bases each). CDR1 is SNHLY and CDR2 is FYNNEI in the germline V gene. The V end was cut by 5 bases, the J end by 3 bases, with 19 bases between. There are 16 residues in the CDR3. The CDR3 sequence: CASSRRAGGGKETQYF. The CDR3 nucleotides are TGTGCCAGCAGTCGGAGGGCAGGAGGGGGAAAAGAGACCCAGTACTTC.

This chain connects TRBV7-2 to TRBJ1-2; a weak D match, TRBD1 (5 bases). The length of the CDR3 is 12 residues. Germline CDR1 is SGHTA and CDR2 is FQGNSA. V lost 6 bases to trimming and J lost 10 bases, with 15 bases between them. In DNA form, the CDR3 reads TGTGCCAGCAGTCTAGGGCCAGGGAACTACACCTTC. Residues: CASSLGPGNYTF.

This clone was picked up many times. The chain links TRBV15 to TRBJ2-1; D gene unclear. CDR3 length: 12 residues. Germline values: CDR1 LNHNV, CDR2 YYDKDF (reference sequence). Trimming stripped 5 bases from V and 6 bases from J, with 8 bases between. This CDR3 is CATSVEPNEQFF. The CDR3 DNA follows: TGTGCCACCAGCGTTGAACCCAATGAGCAGTTCTTC.

In its sample, this clone was seen a few times. This chain uses TRBV13 with TRBJ2-3; the D gene is possibly TRBD2 (6 bases). This CDR3 has 15 amino acids. The germline V and J ends were trimmed by 1 base and 0 bases, with 8 bases remaining between them. CDR1 is PRHDT and CDR2 is FYEKMQ in the germline V gene (reference sequence). The DNA for the CDR3 is TGTGCCAGCAGCTTAGCGGGGACTAGCACAGATACGCAGTATTTT. This codes for CASSLAGTSTDTQYF.